This T cell receptor (beta chain) was observed in a study of regulatory T cells in long-lasting Graves disease. Libraries of TCR beta came from iRepertoire HTBI primers plus Arm-PCR of CDR3 regions. TCRdb reprocessed the multiplex PCR reads with MiXCR, giving one entry per CDR3 protein. The profile covers about half a million distinct CDR3 sequences, with more than 10% appearing a single time and over 7% taken by the ten largest. Described time point: newly diagnosed GD, antithyroid drugs for less than 3 months. RNA isolated from PBMCs was used to make the TCR library. This clonotype was recorded many times. These data also formed part of another study, on T cells in Graves' hyperthyroidism and ophthalmopathy. That paper notes: Patients were excluded because of uncontrolled infection, other autoimmune disease, pregnancy or lactation.

This TCR was sampled from a woman aged 30 to 39 with Graves disease. Sequenced material: peripheral blood mononuclear cells (PBMCs), taken at new diagnosis, from a patient treated with antithyroid drugs.

This CDR3 reads CASSYGKGTSGRRDEQFF. In DNA form, the CDR3 reads TGTGCCAGCAGTTACGGAAAGGGGACTAGCGGGAGGAGAGATGAGCAGTTCTTC. The rearrangement uses TRBV6-2 or TRBV6-3 and TRBJ2-1; 15 nucleotides line up with TRBD2. The CDR3 loop spans 18 amino acids. The germline V gene encodes CDR1 MNHEY and CDR2 SVGEGT. Germline trimming cut 2 bases from V and 8 bases from J; bases unmatched to any gene: 10.